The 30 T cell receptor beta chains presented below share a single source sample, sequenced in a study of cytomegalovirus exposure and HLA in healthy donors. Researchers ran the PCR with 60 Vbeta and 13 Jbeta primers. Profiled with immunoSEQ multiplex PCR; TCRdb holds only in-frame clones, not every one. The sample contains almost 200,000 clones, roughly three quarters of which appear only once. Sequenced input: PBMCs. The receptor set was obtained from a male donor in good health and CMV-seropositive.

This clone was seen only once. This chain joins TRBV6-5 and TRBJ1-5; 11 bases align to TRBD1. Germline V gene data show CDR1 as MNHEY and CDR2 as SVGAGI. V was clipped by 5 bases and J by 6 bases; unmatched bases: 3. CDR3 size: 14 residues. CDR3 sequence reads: CASSLGTGGQPQHF. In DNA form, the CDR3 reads TGTGCCAGCAGTCTTGGGACAGGGGGTCAGCCCCAGCATTTT.

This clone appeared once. The chain's CDR3 is CASRPTGRDSGNTIYF. The CDR3 nucleotides are TGTGCCAGCAGACCGACAGGGAGAGACTCTGGAAACACCATATATTTT. V gene TRBV7-9 combines with J gene TRBJ1-3, with TRBD1 matching 7 bases. The CDR3 sequence is 16 residues long. Germline trimming cut 6 bases from V and 0 bases from J; bases unmatched to any gene: 8. CDR1 and CDR2 (germline): SEHNR, FQNEAQ (reference sequence).

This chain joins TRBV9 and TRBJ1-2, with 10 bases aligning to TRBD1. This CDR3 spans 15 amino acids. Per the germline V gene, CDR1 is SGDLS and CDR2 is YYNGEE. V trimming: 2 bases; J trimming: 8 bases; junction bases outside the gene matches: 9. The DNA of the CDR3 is TGTGCCAGCAGCGTGCGTCAAGGGACAGGGGCCGGCTACACCTTC. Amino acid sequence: CASSVRQGTGAGYTF.

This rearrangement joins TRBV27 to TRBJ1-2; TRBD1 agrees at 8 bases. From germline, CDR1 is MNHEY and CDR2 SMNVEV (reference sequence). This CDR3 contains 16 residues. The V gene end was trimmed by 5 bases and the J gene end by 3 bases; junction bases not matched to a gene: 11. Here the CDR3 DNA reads TGTGCCAGCAGTGGCGGACAGGGTTTCGGGGACTATGGCTACACCTTC. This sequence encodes CASSGGQGFGDYGYTF.

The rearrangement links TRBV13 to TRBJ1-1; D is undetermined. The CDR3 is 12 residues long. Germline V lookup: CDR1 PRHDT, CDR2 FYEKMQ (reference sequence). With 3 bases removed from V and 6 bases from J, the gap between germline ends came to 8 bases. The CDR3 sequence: CASSLGAPEAFF. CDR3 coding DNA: TGTGCCAGCAGCTTGGGAGCCCCTGAAGCTTTCTTT.

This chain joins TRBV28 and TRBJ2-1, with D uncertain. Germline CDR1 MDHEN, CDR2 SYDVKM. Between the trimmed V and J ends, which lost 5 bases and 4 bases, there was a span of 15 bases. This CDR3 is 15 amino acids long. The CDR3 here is CASSRASGGYNEQFF. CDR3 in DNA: TGTGCCAGCAGTCGTGCCTCGGGTGGATACAATGAGCAGTTCTTC.

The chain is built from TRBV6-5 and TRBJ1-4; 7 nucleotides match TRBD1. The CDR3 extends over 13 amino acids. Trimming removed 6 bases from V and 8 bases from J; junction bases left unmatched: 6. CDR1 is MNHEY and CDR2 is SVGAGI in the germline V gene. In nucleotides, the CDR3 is TGTGCCAGCAGGACAGGGCTTTTGGAAAAACTGTTTTTT. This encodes CASRTGLLEKLFF.

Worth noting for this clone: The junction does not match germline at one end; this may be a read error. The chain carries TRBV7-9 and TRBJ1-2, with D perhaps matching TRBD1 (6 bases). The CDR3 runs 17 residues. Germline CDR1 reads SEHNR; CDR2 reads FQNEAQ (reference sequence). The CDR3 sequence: CSSSLAGAPRQNYGYTF. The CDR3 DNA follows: TGTTCCAGCAGCTTAGCGGGGGCTCCCCGGCAGAACTATGGCTACACCTTC.

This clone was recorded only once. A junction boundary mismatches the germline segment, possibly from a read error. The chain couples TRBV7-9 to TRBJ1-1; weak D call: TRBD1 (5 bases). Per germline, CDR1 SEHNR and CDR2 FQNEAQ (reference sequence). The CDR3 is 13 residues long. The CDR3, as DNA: TGTTCCAGCACCTCAGGGATGGGCACTGAAGCTTTCTTT. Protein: CSSTSGMGTEAFF.

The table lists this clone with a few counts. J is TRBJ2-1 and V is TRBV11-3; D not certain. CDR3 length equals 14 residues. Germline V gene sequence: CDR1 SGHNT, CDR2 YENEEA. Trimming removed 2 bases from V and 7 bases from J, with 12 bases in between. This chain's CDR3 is CASSLSASGNEQFF. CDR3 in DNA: TGTGCCAGCAGCTTAAGCGCCTCCGGTAATGAGCAGTTCTTC.

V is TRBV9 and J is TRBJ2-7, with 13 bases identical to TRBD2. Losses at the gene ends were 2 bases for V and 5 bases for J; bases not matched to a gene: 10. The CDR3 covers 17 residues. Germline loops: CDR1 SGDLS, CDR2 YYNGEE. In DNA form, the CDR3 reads TGTGCCAGCAGCGTTTTTGGGACTAGCGGGATATCTAACGAGCAGTACTTC. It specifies CASSVFGTSGISNEQYF.

The CDR3 sequence: CASRLPSGRPYNEQFF. The CDR3 DNA reads as TGTGCCAGCAGACTTCCTAGCGGGAGGCCCTACAATGAGCAGTTCTTC. The chain has TRBV7-9 and TRBJ2-1, with 11 bases that match TRBD2. From germline, CDR1 is SEHNR and CDR2 FQNEAQ (reference sequence). Trimming cost V 6 bases and J 2 bases; bases outside gene matches: 6. The CDR3 runs 16 residues.

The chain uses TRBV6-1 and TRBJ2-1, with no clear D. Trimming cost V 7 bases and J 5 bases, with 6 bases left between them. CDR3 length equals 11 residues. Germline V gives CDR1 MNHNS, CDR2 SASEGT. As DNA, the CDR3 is TGTGCCAGCACCTATCACAATGAGCAGTTCTTC. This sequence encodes CASTYHNEQFF.

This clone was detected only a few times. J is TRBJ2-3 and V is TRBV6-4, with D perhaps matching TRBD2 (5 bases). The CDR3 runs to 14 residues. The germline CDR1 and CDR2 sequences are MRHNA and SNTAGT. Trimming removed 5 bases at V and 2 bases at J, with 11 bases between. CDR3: CASSPAVTTDTQYF. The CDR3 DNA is TGTGCCAGCAGTCCAGCGGTTACCACAGATACGCAGTATTTT.

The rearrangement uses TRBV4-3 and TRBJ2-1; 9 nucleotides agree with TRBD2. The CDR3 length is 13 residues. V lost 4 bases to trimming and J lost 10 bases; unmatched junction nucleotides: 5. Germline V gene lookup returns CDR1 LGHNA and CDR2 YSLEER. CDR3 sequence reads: CASSLAGVYEQFF. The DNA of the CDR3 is TGCGCCAGCAGCCTAGCGGGAGTGTACGAGCAGTTCTTC.

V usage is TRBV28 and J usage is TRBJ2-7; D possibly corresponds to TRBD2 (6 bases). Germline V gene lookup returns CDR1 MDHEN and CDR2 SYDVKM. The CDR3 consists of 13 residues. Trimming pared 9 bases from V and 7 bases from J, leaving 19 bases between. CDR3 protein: CASAGPRFGEQYF. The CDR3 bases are TGTGCCAGTGCGGGACCGCGGTTTGGGGAGCAGTACTTC.

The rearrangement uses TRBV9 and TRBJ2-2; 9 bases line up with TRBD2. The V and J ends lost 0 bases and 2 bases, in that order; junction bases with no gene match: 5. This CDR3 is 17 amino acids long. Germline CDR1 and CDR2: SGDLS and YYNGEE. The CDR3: CASSVEASGINTGELFF. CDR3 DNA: TGTGCCAGCAGCGTAGAAGCTAGCGGGATCAACACCGGGGAGCTGTTTTTT.

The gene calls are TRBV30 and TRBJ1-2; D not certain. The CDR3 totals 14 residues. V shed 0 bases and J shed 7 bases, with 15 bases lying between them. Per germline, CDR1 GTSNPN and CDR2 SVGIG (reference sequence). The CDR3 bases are TGTGCCTGGAGTGTACTGGGCGGGGATGCTGGCTACACCTTC. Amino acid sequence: CAWSVLGGDAGYTF.

CDR3 DNA sequence: TGTGCCAGCAGCGTTCCTTTGGGGCCCTCCTACGAGCAGTACTTC. Translation: CASSVPLGPSYEQYF. The V and J genes are TRBV5-4 and TRBJ2-7; perhaps TRBD1 as D (5 bases). Trimming cost V 4 bases and J 0 bases, with 14 bases left between them. This CDR3 contains 15 residues. The V gene's germline CDR1 is SGHNT and CDR2 YYREEE (reference sequence).

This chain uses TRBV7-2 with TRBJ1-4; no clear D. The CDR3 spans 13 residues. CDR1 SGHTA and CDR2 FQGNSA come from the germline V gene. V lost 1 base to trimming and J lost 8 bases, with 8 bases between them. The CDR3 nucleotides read TGTGCCAGCAGCTTAGTGGTCCAGGAAAAACTGTTTTTT. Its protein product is CASSLVVQEKLFF.

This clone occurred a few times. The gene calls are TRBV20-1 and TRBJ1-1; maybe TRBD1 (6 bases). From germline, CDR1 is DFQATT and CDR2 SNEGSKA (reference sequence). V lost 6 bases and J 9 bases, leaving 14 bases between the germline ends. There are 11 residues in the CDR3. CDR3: CSARQDFQAFF. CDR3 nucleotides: TGCAGTGCCCGACAGGATTTTCAAGCTTTCTTT.

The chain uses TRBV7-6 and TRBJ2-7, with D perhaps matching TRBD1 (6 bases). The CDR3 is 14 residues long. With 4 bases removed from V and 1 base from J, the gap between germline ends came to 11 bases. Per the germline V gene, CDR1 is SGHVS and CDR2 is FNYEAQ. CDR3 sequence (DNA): TGTGCCAGCAGCTCGGGACAACAATCCTACGAGCAGTACTTC. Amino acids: CASSSGQQSYEQYF. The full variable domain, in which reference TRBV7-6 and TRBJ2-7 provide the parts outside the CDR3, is GAGVSQSPRYKVTKRGQDVALRCDPISGHVSLYWYRQALGQGPEFLTYFNYEAQQDKSGLPNDRFSAERPEGSISTLTIQRTEQRDSAMYRCASSSGQQSYEQYFGPGTRLTVT.

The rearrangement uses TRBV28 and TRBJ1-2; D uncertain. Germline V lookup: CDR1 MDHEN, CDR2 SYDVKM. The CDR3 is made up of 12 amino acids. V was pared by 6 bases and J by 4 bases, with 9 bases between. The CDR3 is CASSSEAYGYTF. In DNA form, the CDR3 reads TGTGCCAGCAGCAGCGAGGCCTATGGCTACACCTTC.

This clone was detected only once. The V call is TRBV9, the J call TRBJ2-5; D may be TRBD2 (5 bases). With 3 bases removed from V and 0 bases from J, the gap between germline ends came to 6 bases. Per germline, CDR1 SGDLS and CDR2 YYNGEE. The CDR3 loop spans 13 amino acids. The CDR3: CASSEGDQETQYF. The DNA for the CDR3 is TGTGCCAGCAGCGAGGGAGACCAAGAGACCCAGTACTTC.

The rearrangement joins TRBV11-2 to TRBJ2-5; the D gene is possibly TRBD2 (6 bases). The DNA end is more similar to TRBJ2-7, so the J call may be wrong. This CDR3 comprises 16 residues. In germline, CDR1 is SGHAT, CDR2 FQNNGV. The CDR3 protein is CASSPHRQGGTTEQYF. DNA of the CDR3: TGTGCCAGCAGCCCCCACCGCCAGGGAGGCACTACCGAGCAGTACTTC.

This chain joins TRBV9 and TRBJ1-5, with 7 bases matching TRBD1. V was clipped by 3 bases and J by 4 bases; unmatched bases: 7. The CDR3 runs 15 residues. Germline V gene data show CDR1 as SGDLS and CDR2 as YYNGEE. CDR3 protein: CASSALGTDNQPQHF. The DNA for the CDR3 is TGTGCCAGCAGCGCACTCGGGACAGATAATCAGCCCCAGCATTTT. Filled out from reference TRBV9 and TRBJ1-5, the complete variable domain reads DSGVTQTPKHLITATGQRVTLRCSPRSGDLSVYWYQQSLDQGLQFLIQYYNGEERAKGNILERFSAQQFPDLHSELNLSSLELGDSALYFCASSALGTDNQPQHFGDGTRLSIL.

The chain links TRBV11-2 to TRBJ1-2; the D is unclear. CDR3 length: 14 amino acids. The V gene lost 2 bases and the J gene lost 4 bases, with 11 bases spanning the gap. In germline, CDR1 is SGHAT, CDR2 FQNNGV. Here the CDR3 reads CASSLHQEGYGYTF. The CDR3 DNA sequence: TGTGCCAGCAGCTTACACCAGGAGGGCTATGGCTACACCTTC.

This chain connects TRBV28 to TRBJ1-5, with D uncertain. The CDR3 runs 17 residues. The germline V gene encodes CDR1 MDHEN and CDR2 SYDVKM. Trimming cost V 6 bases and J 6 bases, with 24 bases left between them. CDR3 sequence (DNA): TGTGCCAGCAGCCCAGACGTAGGTAGGGAAGGGAGTCAGCCCCAGCATTTT. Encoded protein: CASSPDVGREGSQPQHF.

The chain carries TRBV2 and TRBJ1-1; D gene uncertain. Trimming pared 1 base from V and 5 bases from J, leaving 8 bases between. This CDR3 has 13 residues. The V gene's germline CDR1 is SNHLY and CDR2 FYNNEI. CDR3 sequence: CASSEGPGTEAFF. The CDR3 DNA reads TGTGCCAGCAGTGAAGGGCCGGGTACTGAAGCTTTCTTT.

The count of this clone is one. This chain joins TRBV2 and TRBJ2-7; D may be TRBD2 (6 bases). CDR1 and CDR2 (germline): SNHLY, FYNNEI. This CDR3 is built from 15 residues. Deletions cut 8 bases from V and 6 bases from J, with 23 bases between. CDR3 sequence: CASGREGLRGLEQYF. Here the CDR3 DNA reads TGTGCCAGCGGGCGGGAAGGCTTAAGGGGCCTCGAGCAGTACTTC.